A selection of T cell receptor beta chains follows, all from one sample in a study of T-cell memory formation after mild COVID-19. TCRdb independently ran MiXCR on the 5' RACE reads; one entry per CDR3 protein. The table records about 350,000 distinct CDR3 sequences, roughly 15% of them present only once. The sequencing sample was made of PBMCs or a T cell subset sorted from them (not recorded which). These TCRs come from a man between 18 and 29 years old who had mild COVID-19 (a few samples of this study predate the infection). Cell type and time point are not known. Both conserved end residues are part of each CDR3. D genes are given only for firm matches. Clone size is given for some rows only: seen once, a few or many times, or a class if the clone is expanded.

clone size: few; J gene: TRBJ2-3; V gene: TRBV5-1; D gene: TRBD2; CDR3 protein: CASSLRTSGGRTDTQYF; CDR3 DNA: TGCGCCAGCAGCTTAAGGACTAGCGGGGGTCGCACAGATACGCAGTATTTT
clone size: many; J gene: TRBJ2-5; V gene: TRBV5-1; D gene: .; CDR3 protein: CASSYRGSQETQYF; CDR3 DNA: TGCGCCAGCAGCTATCGGGGATCCCAAGAGACCCAGTACTTC
clone size: .; J gene: TRBJ2-6; V gene: TRBV5-8; D gene: .; CDR3 protein: CASSLWNSGANVLTF; CDR3 DNA: TGTGCCAGCAGCTTGTGGAACTCTGGGGCCAACGTCCTGACTTTC
clone size: few; J gene: TRBJ2-2; V gene: TRBV6-2/TRBV6-3; D gene: TRBD2; CDR3 protein: CASIYRASGRTGELFF; CDR3 DNA: TGTGCCAGCATCTATCGGGCTAGCGGGCGCACCGGGGAGCTGTTTTTT
clone size: .; J gene: TRBJ2-2; V gene: TRBV6-2/TRBV6-3; D gene: .; CDR3 protein: CASRGLGGAGELFF; CDR3 DNA: TGTGCCAGCAGGGGGCTCGGTGGGGCCGGGGAGCTGTTTTTT
clone size: few; J gene: TRBJ1-6; V gene: TRBV7-9; D gene: TRBD1; CDR3 protein: CASSWGQVSEPLHF; CDR3 DNA: TGTGCCAGCAGCTGGGGACAGGTCTCAGAACCCCTCCACTTT
clone size: few; J gene: TRBJ2-3; V gene: TRBV18; D gene: TRBD2; CDR3 protein: CASSPDLAADTQYF; CDR3 DNA: TGTGCCAGCTCACCAGACCTAGCGGCAGATACGCAGTATTTT
clone size: few; J gene: TRBJ2-2; V gene: TRBV5-1; D gene: .; CDR3 protein: CASSLSEAGELFF; CDR3 DNA: TGCGCCAGCAGCCTCAGCGAGGCCGGGGAGCTGTTTTTT
clone size: few; J gene: TRBJ2-2; V gene: TRBV9; D gene: .; CDR3 protein: CASSVGRTGELFF; CDR3 DNA: TGTGCCAGCAGCGTAGGTAGGACCGGGGAGCTGTTTTTT
clone size: .; J gene: TRBJ1-2; V gene: TRBV7-9; D gene: .; CDR3 protein: CASSPDTFYYGYTF; CDR3 DNA: TGTGCCAGCAGCCCCGACACCTTTTACTATGGCTACACCTTC
clone size: .; J gene: TRBJ2-7; V gene: TRBV6-5; D gene: .; CDR3 protein: CASSYSGGSSYEQYF; CDR3 DNA: TGTGCCAGCAGTTATTCCGGGGGTAGCTCCTACGAGCAGTACTTC
clone size: .; J gene: TRBJ1-2; V gene: TRBV29-1; D gene: TRBD1; CDR3 protein: CSATTGGGYTF; CDR3 DNA: TGCAGCGCCACGACAGGGGGGGGCTACACCTTC
clone size: few; J gene: TRBJ1-1; V gene: TRBV5-1; D gene: .; CDR3 protein: CASSYAGYMNTEAFF; CDR3 DNA: TGCGCCAGCAGCTATGCGGGGTACATGAACACTGAAGCTTTCTTT
clone size: few; J gene: TRBJ2-1; V gene: TRBV20-1; D gene: .; CDR3 protein: CSAKIPIRISSYNEQFF; CDR3 DNA: TGCAGTGCTAAGATTCCCATCCGGATTAGCTCCTACAATGAGCAGTTCTTC
clone size: .; J gene: TRBJ1-3; V gene: TRBV29-1; D gene: .; CDR3 protein: CSWEDGNTIYF; CDR3 DNA: TGCAGCTGGGAGGATGGAAACACCATATATTTT
clone size: few; J gene: TRBJ2-5; V gene: TRBV28; D gene: TRBD1; CDR3 protein: CASSLDRGGGETQYF; CDR3 DNA: TGTGCCAGCAGTTTGGACAGGGGGGGAGGAGAGACCCAGTACTTC
clone size: .; J gene: TRBJ1-2; V gene: TRBV5-1; D gene: TRBD1; CDR3 protein: CASSGGQGNGYTF; CDR3 DNA: TGCGCCAGCAGCGGAGGACAGGGTAATGGCTACACCTTC